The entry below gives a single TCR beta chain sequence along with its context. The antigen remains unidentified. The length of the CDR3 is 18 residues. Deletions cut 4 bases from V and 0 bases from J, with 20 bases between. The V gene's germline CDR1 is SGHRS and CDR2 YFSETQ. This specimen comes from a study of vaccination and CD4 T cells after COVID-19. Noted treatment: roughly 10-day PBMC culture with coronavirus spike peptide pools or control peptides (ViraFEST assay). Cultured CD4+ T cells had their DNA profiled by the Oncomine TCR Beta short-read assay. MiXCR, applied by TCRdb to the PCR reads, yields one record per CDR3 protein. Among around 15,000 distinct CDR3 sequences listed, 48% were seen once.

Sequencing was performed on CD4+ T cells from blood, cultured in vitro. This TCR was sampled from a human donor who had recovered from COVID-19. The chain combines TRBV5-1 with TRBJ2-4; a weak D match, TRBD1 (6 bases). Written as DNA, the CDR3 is TGCGCCAGCAGCCCTGGACAGTCAGGCACGCTAGCCAAAAACATTCAGTACTTC. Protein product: CASSPGQSGTLAKNIQYF.